What follows is one T cell receptor beta chain and its context. Its specific antigen is unknown. Sequenced on a NextSeq 550. The Human TCR Profiling Kit (MiLaboratory) was used to prepare UMI-labeled 5' RACE TRB cDNA libraries. cDNA synthesis used the entire amount of extracted RNA, and PCR amplification then used the entire amount of cDNA produced. Libraries were prepared in parallel with an identical number of PCR cycles. For the original study's pipeline: With a minimum of two reads required per UMI, MIGEC and MiXCR pulled out about 50,000 +/- 10,000 unique UMI-labeled TRB cDNA molecules from each library. On average, approximately 40,000 +/- 10,000 functional in-frame TRB CDR3 nucleotide clonotypes lacking stop codons were found per library. After downsampling to 5000 UMI-labeled TRB molecules per sample, diversity metrics such as normalized Shannon-Wiener and Chao1 were calculated in VDJtools. For the central five CDR3 residues, VDJtools calculated physicochemical properties weighted by clonotype size, namely interaction energy, strength, volume and Kidera factor 4. Reads reprocessed by TCRdb are summarized as one entry per CDR3 protein sequence, and DNA is absent. Clone size and V and J calls follow TCRdb, not the original study. The sample's table lists a count of approximately 96,000 distinct CDR3 sequences. 1.1% of the sample is held by the ten biggest clonotypes.

Taken from the germline V gene, the CDR1 and CDR2 loops are SGHVS and FNYEAQ. The CDR3, cysteine through phenylalanine, is 21 amino acids long. The nucleotide record is missing. The sample comes from a study of CXCR3-negative and CXCR3-positive naive CD8 T cells (dated by TCRdb to about 2019). Describing the broader study: Some 130 million TRB reads were obtained in total, roughly 1.5 +/- 0.3 million reads per library. The diversity and physicochemical repertoire analyses included fewer than twelve donors pooled from two independent experiments. For the TRBV-TRBJ cluster analysis, the naive subsets came from about 5 donors, while the memory cells came from 3 donors.

Each CD8+ T cell subset was flow-sorted in triplicate, with over 250,000 cells per subset placed directly into RLT lysis buffer. Naive CD8+ T cells were defined stringently as CD45RO-CCR7+CD27+CD95- to exclude memory contaminants. Peripheral blood mononuclear cells were isolated from buffy coats by standard density gradient centrifugation. Naive CXCR3-negative and CXCR3-positive CD8+ T cells were flow-sorted on a FACSAria III. Total RNA was extracted from sorted cells using an RNeasy Mini Kit. Broad study findings and their caveats: CXCR3 expression partially decreased after cryopreservation, so most assays used freshly isolated PBMCs. TRB CDR3s from CXCR3-positive naive cells showed higher hydrophobicity (lower Kidera factor 4), lower energy, and higher strength and volume indices than CXCR3-negative naive cells. Both naive subsets had comparably high repertoire diversity, while memory CD8+ T cells had much lower repertoire diversity. Because surface CD5, which has been linked to self-reactivity in mice, was comparable between naive subsets, TCR interaction strength was also inferred from TRB CDR3 physicochemical properties. Similar TRBV-TRBJ usage was shown by naive CXCR3-negative and CXCR3-positive cells from the same donor, whereas distinct patterns were shown by memory cells.

This TCR was sampled from a human donor in good health. Some clones in this sample may be carry-over from other donors' samples. Source material: naive CXCR3+ CD8+ T cells from blood. This specimen's cell subset or site label, interpreted: CD45RO-CCR7+CD27+CD95- naive CD8+ T cells expressing CXCR3 (TNR3+). The V gene is TRBV7-6 and the J gene is TRBJ2-5; the TRBD1 assignment by TCRdb is unverifiable without DNA. The CDR3 region: CASSSGIPARGQGHQEETQYF.